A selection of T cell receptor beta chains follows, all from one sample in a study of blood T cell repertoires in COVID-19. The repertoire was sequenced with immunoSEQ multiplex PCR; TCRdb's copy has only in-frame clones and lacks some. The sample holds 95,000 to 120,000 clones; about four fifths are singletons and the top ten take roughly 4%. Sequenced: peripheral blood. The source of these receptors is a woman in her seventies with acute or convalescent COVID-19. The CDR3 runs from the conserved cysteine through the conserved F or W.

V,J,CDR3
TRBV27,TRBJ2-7,CASSLYAGPSYEQYF
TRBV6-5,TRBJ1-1,CASRIHRGEGTEAFF
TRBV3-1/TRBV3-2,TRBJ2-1,CASSQGGGLYNEQFF
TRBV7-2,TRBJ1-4,CASSSRGWTNEKLFF
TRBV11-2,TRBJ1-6,CASSPGQGLNSPLHF
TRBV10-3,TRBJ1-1,CAIRVEENTEAFF
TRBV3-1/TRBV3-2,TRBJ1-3,CASSKAGGAGNTIYF
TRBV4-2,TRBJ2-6,CASSQVYSPSGANVLTF
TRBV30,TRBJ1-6,CAWSEGTGSSPLHF
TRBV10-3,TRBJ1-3,CAISESTGVGNTIYF
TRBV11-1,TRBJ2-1,CASSLRIEGYNEQFF
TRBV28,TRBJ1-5,CASSRYRGQGQPQHF
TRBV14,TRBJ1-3,CASSQAIRNTIYF
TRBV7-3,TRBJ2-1,CASSLGSPHEQFF
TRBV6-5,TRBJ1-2,CASSDNRIYYTF
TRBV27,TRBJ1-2,CASSFSRQGPRSGYTF
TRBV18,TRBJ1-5,CASSGGLNQPQHF
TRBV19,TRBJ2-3,CASSINQVSTDTQYF
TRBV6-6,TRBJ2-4,CASSSPVTSAQYF
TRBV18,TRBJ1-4,CASSPGRVATNEKLFF
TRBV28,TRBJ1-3,CAALASSGNTIYF
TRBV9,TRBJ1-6,CASSTGTGGSPLHF
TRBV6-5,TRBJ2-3,CASAPGTADTQYF
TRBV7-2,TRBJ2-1,CASSLLAGGTEQFF
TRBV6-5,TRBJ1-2,CASSRAGGNYGYTF
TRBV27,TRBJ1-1,CASRAGRGIAEAFF
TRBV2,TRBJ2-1,CATQVRNEQFF
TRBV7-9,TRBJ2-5,CASSFARYQETQYF
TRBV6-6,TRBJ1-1,CASRTTGALGTEAFF
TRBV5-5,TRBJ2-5,CASSLVPGGIQETQYF
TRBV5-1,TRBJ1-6,CASSSEQGVGSPLHF
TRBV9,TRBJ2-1,CASSSGVGPYNEQFF
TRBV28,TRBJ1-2,CASSSTGYEDYGYTF
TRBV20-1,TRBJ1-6,CSASMGGDNSPLHF
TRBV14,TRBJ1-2,CASSHGGSYGYTF
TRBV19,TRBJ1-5,CASIIQAGSNQPQHF
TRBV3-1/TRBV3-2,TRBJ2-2,CASSLTSGELFF
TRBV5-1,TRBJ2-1,CASSFIAGTGGNEQFF
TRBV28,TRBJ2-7,CASSLIASGMTYEQYF
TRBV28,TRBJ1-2,CASSEPRQGGRGYTF
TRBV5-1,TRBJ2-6,CASSLGTGRGRIAGANVLTF